This entry lists 22 T cell receptor beta chains sequenced from one sample in a study of blood T cell repertoires in COVID-19. Using immunoSEQ multiplex PCR, the repertoire was profiled, and TCRdb retains in-frame clones only, with some absent. The table records roughly 250,000 clones, roughly nine tenths of them present only once. The sample consisted of PBMCs or T cells enriched from blood (not recorded which). The origin of the receptors is a woman aged 50 to 60 who had recovered from COVID-19.

This clone was counted a single time. One end of the junction is discordant with germline, which a read error may explain. The V gene is TRBV6-1, the J gene TRBJ2-5; 7 nucleotides agree with TRBD2. The CDR3 runs 13 residues. Germline assignment: CDR1 MNHNS and CDR2 SASEGT. The CDR3 bases are TGTGCCAGCAGCGAAGACCGATACCGGGACTATGACTTC. Translated: CASSEDRYRDYDF.

This clone occurred a few times. The V and J genes are TRBV18 and TRBJ2-7; D is uncertain. This CDR3 contains 12 residues. Germline V gene data show CDR1 as KGHSH and CDR2 as LQKENI. V shed 5 bases and J shed 4 bases, with 9 bases lying between them. The chain's CDR3 is CASSTDWYEQYF. For the CDR3, the DNA is TGTGCCAGCTCAACAGATTGGTACGAGCAGTACTTC.

The chain employs TRBV12-3 or TRBV12-4 and TRBJ1-2, with a weak D call TRBD1 (6 bases). V was pared by 2 bases and J by 11 bases, with 12 bases between. There are 12 residues in the CDR3. This CDR3 reads CASSLLQGRYTF. CDR3 DNA sequence: TGTGCCAGCAGTTTATTGCAGGGGCGATACACCTTC.

This clone was detected only once. The chain combines TRBV4-3 with TRBJ2-1; 7 positions agree with TRBD2. This CDR3 comprises 19 residues. The germline V gene encodes CDR1 LGHNA and CDR2 YSLEER. J gave up 0 bases and V 0 bases, and 11 bases lay outside the gene matches. CDR3 amino acids: CASSQDASAGVSSYNEQFF. CDR3 nucleotides: TGCGCCAGCAGCCAAGACGCGTCGGCGGGAGTGAGCTCCTACAATGAGCAGTTCTTC.

This clone was detected once. The chain is built from TRBV27 and TRBJ1-4; 8 positions agree with TRBD1. The CDR3 length is 14 residues. J lost 10 bases, V lost 6 bases, and 10 bases had no gene match. The germline CDR1 and CDR2 sequences are MNHEY and SMNVEV (reference sequence). The CDR3 reads CASREGTGVLKLFF. The CDR3 region has the DNA TGTGCCAGCAGGGAGGGGACAGGAGTCTTAAAACTGTTTTTT.

This clone came up once. The J gene is TRBJ2-7, the V gene TRBV18; 9 nucleotides line up with TRBD1. Per germline, CDR1 KGHSH and CDR2 LQKENI. This CDR3 has 15 amino acids. With V trimmed by 0 bases and J by 0 bases, 0 bases remained unmatched. The CDR3 loop reads CASSPPGQGSYEQYF. CDR3 nucleotides: TGTGCCAGCTCACCACCGGGACAGGGCTCCTACGAGCAGTACTTC.

This clone occurred once. The chain recombines TRBV19 with TRBJ1-4; 7 bases map to TRBD1. J lost 3 bases, V lost 6 bases, and 16 bases had no gene match. Germline CDR1 LNHDA, CDR2 SQIVND (reference sequence). This CDR3 contains 18 residues. The CDR3 spells CASRKIQGVGAANEKLFF. CDR3 nucleotides: TGTGCCAGTAGAAAGATTCAGGGGGTCGGGGCAGCTAATGAAAAACTGTTTTTT.

The gene calls are TRBV7-9 and TRBJ1-1; D unresolved. The CDR3 is 13 amino acids. Germline assignment: CDR1 SEHNR and CDR2 FQNEAQ (reference sequence). V was clipped by 8 bases and J by 5 bases, with 15 bases between them. The CDR3 sequence is CASRQMSGTEAFF. CDR3 nucleotides: TGTGCCAGCCGCCAGATGTCGGGAACTGAAGCTTTCTTT.

The rearrangement joins TRBV7-3 to TRBJ1-6; 8 bases are shared with TRBD1. Germline V gene data show CDR1 as SGHTA and CDR2 as FQGTGA. The CDR3 runs to 15 residues. The trim removed 5 bases at V and 5 bases at J, leaving 5 bases unmatched. CDR3 bases: TGTGCCAGCAGCCTTAACAGGGGGGATAATTCACCCCTCCACTTT. It codes for CASSLNRGDNSPLHF.

The V and J genes are TRBV29-1 and TRBJ2-7; 12 bases fit TRBD2. From germline, CDR1 is SQVTM and CDR2 ANQGSEA. The CDR3 totals 16 residues. With 6 bases clipped from V and 4 bases from J, the junction kept 13 bases outside the gene matches. The DNA of the CDR3 is TGCAGCGTCCTCCCGGAGACTAGCGGGAGTATATACGAGCAGTACTTC. It yields the protein CSVLPETSGSIYEQYF.

This clone showed up just a few times. CDR3 region: CASSTRGGDSNQPQHF. CDR3 nucleotides: TGTGCCAGTAGTACCCGGGGGGGGGATAGCAATCAGCCCCAGCATTTT. J is TRBJ1-5 and V is TRBV19, with D possibly matching TRBD1 (5 bases). CDR1 is LNHDA and CDR2 is SQIVND in the germline V gene (reference sequence). V was shortened by 4 bases and J by 0 bases, with 13 bases between the two germline ends. CDR3 length equals 16 residues.

This clone was detected only once. The V and J genes are TRBV24-1 and TRBJ1-4, with 7 bases lining up with TRBD1. V shed 7 bases and J 2 bases; nucleotides not matched to a gene: 3. The germline gives CDR1 KGHDR, CDR2 SFDVKD. The CDR3 loop spans 14 amino acids. This chain's CDR3 is CATSSTGTNEKLFF. The CDR3, as DNA: TGTGCCACCAGCTCGACAGGGACTAATGAAAAACTGTTTTTT.

The chain links TRBV11-2 to TRBJ1-5, with 9 nucleotides matching TRBD1. There are 17 residues in the CDR3. The ends lost 4 bases at V and 0 bases at J; junction bases unmatched: 7. Germline CDR1 SGHAT, CDR2 FQNNGV. In nucleotides, the CDR3 is TGTGCCAGCAGCTCCGGGACAGGGACATATAGCAATCAGCCCCAGCATTTT. It yields the protein CASSSGTGTYSNQPQHF.

J is TRBJ1-4 and V is TRBV6-6; D not certain. Trimming pared 7 bases from V and 8 bases from J, leaving 17 bases between. Germline values: CDR1 MNHNY, CDR2 SVGAGI (reference sequence). CDR3 size: 14 residues. The CDR3 DNA reads TGTGCCAGCACCCCCAGCCAGGCTAGCGAAAAACTGTTTTTT. It specifies CASTPSQASEKLFF.

This clone was seen a single time. CDR3 sequence reads: CASSQWNSGRARDEQFF. DNA of the CDR3: TGTGCCAGCAGCCAGTGGAATAGCGGGAGGGCCAGGGATGAGCAGTTCTTC. This rearrangement joins TRBV5-6 to TRBJ2-1, with TRBD2 identical over 11 bases. The CDR3 runs 17 residues. V was clipped by 4 bases and J by 8 bases; unmatched bases: 14. The germline CDR1 and CDR2 sequences are SGHDT and YYEEEE.

The CDR3 loop reads CASSRDRGYAEKLFF. CDR3 bases: TGTGCCAGCAGCCGGGACAGGGGGTATGCGGAAAAACTGTTTTTT. The chain combines TRBV5-8 with TRBJ1-4, with 11 bases that match TRBD1. The germline gives CDR1 SGHTS, CDR2 YDEGEE. V shed 4 bases, J shed 8 bases, and the junction held 7 bases outside the gene matches. This CDR3 is built from 15 residues.

This clone occurred once. The chain recombines TRBV7-9 with TRBJ2-4; weak D call: TRBD2 (7 bases). V lost 5 bases, J lost 1 base, and 18 bases lay in between. This CDR3 comprises 17 residues. Per the germline V gene, CDR1 is SEHNR and CDR2 is FQNEAQ (reference sequence). CDR3 sequence (DNA): TGTGCCAGCAGCGGACGCGGGGCGGGGGCCGCCAAAAACATTCAGTACTTC. Protein sequence: CASSGRGAGAAKNIQYF.

This sequence joins TRBV4-3 and TRBJ2-3, with 7 bases aligning to TRBD2. Germline CDR1 reads LGHNA; CDR2 reads YSLEER. The J segment lost 4 bases and the V segment lost 1 base, leaving 14 bases of the junction unmatched. The CDR3 has 18 amino acids. CDR3 protein: CASSQAYGSSRGADTQYF. In nucleotides, the CDR3 is TGCGCCAGCAGCCAAGCCTACGGGTCCTCTCGGGGGGCAGATACGCAGTATTTT.

This clone was observed a single time. CDR3 nucleotide sequence: TGTGCCAGCAGTGAAAAATCGGCGGGAGTTGTGGAGACCCAGTACTTC. Encoded protein: CASSEKSAGVVETQYF. The chain joins TRBV6-1 to TRBJ2-5; 7 nucleotides align to TRBD2. The trim removed 2 bases at V and 5 bases at J, leaving 11 bases unmatched. Germline CDR1 is MNHNS and CDR2 is SASEGT. The CDR3 loop spans 16 amino acids.

The chain combines TRBV7-9 with TRBJ2-3; TRBD1 agrees at 9 bases. Trimming removed 1 base from V and 0 bases from J; junction bases left unmatched: 5. CDR1 and CDR2 from the germline V gene are SEHNR and FQNEAQ (reference sequence). The CDR3 is 17 amino acids. CDR3 residues: CASSLGTGASSTDTQYF. As DNA, the CDR3 is TGTGCCAGCAGCTTAGGGACAGGGGCCTCTAGCACAGATACGCAGTATTTT. Drawing the rest from reference TRBV7-9 and TRBJ2-3, the complete variable domain is DTGVSQNPRHKITKRGQNVTFRCDPISEHNRLYWYRQTLGQGPEFLTYFQNEAQLEKSRLLSDRFSAERPKGSFSTLEIQRTEQGDSAMYLCASSLGTGASSTDTQYFGPGTRLTVL.

There are a few counts of this clone. The V and J genes are TRBV28 and TRBJ2-7, with 8 bases matching TRBD2. CDR1 and CDR2 (germline): MDHEN, SYDVKM. Losses at the gene ends were 6 bases for V and 2 bases for J; bases not matched to a gene: 6. The length of the CDR3 is 14 residues. The chain's CDR3 is CASRPTSGAYEQYF. CDR3 bases: TGTGCCAGCAGACCAACTAGCGGAGCCTACGAGCAGTACTTC.

The chain is built from TRBV20-1 and TRBJ2-7; possible D gene TRBD2, 5 bases. V shed 3 bases and J shed 6 bases, with 6 bases lying between them. Germline CDR1 and CDR2: DFQATT and SNEGSKA (reference sequence). The CDR3 has 10 amino acids. The CDR3: CSARRAEQYF. In DNA, the CDR3 is TGCAGTGCTAGGCGGGCCGAGCAGTACTTC.